This T cell receptor (beta chain) was documented in a study of OX40 agonist ivuxolimab in advanced cancers. Study observations and caveats: There were, on average, more expanded clones in CD8+ T cells than in CD4+. At 0.1 to 3.0 mg/kg, clonal expansion of CD4+ and CD8+ blood T cells had occurred by week 6.

Trimming cost V 2 bases and J 1 base, with 7 bases left between them. Germline V gene lookup returns CDR1 SGHRS and CDR2 YFSETQ. This CDR3 has 13 residues. This clone has only one observation. As yet, its antigen is unknown. Generated by immunoSEQ multiplex PCR, the TCRdb table keeps only in-frame clones and is missing some. The sample holds about 68,000 clones; around 86% are singletons and the top ten take about 2.1%. The starting material was CD4+ or CD8+ T cells sorted from blood, obtained in a trial of the OX40 agonist ivuxolimab. The sequence derives from an adult with an advanced solid tumor such as melanoma, head and neck, liver or kidney cancer. V is TRBV5-1 and J is TRBJ2-7; no clear D. In DNA form, the CDR3 reads TGCGCCAGCAGCTTCGATGGGTCCTACGAGCAGTACTTC. It specifies CASSFDGSYEQYF. Complete variable domain (other parts from reference TRBV5-1 and TRBJ2-7): KAGVTQTPRYLIKTRGQQVTLSCSPISGHRSVSWYQQTPGQGLQFLFEYFSETQRNKGNFPGRFSGRQFSNSRSEMNVSTLELGDSALYLCASSFDGSYEQYFGPGTRLTVT.